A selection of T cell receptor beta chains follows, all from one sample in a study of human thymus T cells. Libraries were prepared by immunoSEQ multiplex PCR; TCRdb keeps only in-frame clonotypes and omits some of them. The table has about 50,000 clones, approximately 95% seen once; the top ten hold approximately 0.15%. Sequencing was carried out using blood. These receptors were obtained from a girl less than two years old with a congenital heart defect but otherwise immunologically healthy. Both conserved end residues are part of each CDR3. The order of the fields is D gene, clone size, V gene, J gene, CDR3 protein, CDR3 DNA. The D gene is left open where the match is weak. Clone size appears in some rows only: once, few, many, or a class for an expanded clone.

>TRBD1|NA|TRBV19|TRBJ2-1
CASRRTGGRDNEQFF
TGTGCCAGTCGGAGGACAGGGGGTAGAGACAATGAGCAGTTCTTC
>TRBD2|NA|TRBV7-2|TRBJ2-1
CASRINGAGGPGQFF
TGTGCCAGCAGGATCAACGGGGCGGGAGGCCCGGGGCAGTTCTTC
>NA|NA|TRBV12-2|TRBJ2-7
CASPSRGIAYEQYF
TGTGCAAGTCCCTCTCGGGGGATTGCCTACGAGCAGTACTTC
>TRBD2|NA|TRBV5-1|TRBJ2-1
CASSLGLAGAPYNEQFF
TGCGCCAGCAGCTTGGGGCTAGCGGGAGCACCCTACAATGAGCAGTTCTTC
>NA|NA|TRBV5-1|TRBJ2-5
CASSLAGTTQETQYF
TGCGCCAGCAGCTTGGCCGGGACCACCCAAGAGACCCAGTACTTC
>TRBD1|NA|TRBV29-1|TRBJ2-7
CSVSGTGVYEQYF
TGCAGCGTGTCCGGGACAGGGGTCTACGAGCAGTACTTC
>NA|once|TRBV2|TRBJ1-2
CASSADRARSNYGYTF
TGTGCCAGCAGCGCTGACAGAGCCCGCTCTAACTATGGCTACACCTTC
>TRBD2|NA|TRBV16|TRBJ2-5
CASSQALAEETQYF
TGTGCCAGCAGCCAAGCCCTAGCGGAAGAGACCCAGTACTTC
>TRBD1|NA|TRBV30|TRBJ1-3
CAWSPGQGQNTIYF
TGTGCCTGGAGTCCGGGACAGGGGCAAAACACCATATATTTT
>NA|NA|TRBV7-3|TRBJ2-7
CASSLKVDYEQYF
TGTGCCAGCAGCTTAAAGGTAGATTACGAGCAGTACTTC
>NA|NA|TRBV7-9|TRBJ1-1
CASSWLWSGSTEAFF
TGTGCCAGCAGCTGGTTGTGGTCAGGGAGCACTGAAGCTTTCTTT
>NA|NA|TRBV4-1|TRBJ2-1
CASSHYNEQFF
TGCGCCAGCAGCCACTACAATGAGCAGTTCTTC
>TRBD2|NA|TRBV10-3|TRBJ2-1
CAIRRTSGRAGEQFF
TGTGCCATCAGGAGGACTAGCGGGAGGGCCGGGGAGCAGTTCTTC
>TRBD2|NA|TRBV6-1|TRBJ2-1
CASRRELTSGRTRFF
TGTGCCAGCAGGAGAGAGTTGACTAGCGGGAGGACCCGGTTCTTC
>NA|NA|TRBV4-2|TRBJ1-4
CASSPWGGANEKLFF
TGTGCCAGCAGCCCCTGGGGGGGGGCGAATGAAAAACTGTTTTTT
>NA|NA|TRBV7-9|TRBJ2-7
CASSLSSFYEQYF
TGTGCCAGCAGCTTATCCAGCTTCTACGAGCAGTACTTC
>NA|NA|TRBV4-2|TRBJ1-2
CASSQDLNGIYGYTF
TGTGCCAGCAGCCAAGATTTAAACGGAATCTATGGCTACACCTTC
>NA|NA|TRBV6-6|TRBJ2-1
CASTTTEGRIYNEQFF
TGTGCCAGCACAACAACGGAGGGCAGGATATACAATGAGCAGTTCTTC
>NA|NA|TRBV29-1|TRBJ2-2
CSVGWENTGELFF
TGCAGCGTTGGATGGGAGAACACCGGGGAGCTGTTTTTT
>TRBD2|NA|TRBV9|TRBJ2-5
CASSVEGGWDLETQYF
TGTGCCAGCAGCGTAGAGGGAGGGTGGGACCTCGAGACCCAGTACTTC
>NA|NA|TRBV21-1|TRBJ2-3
CASSNWTSGRAYGTDTQYF
TGTGCCAGCAGCAATTGGACTAGCGGGAGGGCATATGGCACAGATACGCAGTATTTT
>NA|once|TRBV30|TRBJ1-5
CAWSEQGGYSNQPQHF
TGTGCCTGGAGTGAACAGGGAGGCTATAGCAATCAGCCCCAGCATTTT
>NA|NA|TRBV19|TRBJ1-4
CASSIGSRELFF
TGTGCCAGTAGTATTGGGAGCAGGGAACTGTTTTTT